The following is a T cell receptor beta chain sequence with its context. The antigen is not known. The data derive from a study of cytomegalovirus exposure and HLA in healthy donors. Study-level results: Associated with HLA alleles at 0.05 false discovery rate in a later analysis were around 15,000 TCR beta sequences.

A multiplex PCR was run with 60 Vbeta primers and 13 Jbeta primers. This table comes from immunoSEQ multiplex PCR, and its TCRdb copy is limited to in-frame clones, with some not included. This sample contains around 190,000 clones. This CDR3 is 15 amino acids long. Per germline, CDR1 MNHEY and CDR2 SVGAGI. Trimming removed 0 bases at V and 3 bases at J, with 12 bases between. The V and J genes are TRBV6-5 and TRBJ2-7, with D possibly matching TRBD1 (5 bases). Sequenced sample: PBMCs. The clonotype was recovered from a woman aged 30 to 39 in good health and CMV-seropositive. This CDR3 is CASSYSPRTLYEQYF. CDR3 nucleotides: TGTGCCAGCAGTTACTCTCCCAGGACACTCTACGAGCAGTACTTC.